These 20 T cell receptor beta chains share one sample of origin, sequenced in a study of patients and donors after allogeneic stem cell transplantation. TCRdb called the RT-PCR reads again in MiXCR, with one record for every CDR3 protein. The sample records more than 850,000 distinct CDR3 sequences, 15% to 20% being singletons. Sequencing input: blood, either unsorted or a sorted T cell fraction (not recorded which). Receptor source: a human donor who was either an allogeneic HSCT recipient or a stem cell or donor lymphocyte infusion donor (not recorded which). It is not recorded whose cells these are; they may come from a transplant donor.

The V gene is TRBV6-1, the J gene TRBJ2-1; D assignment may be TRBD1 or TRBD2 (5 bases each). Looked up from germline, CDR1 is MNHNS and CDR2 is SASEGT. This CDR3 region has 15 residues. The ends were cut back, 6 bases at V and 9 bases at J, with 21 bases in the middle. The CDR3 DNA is TGTGCCAGCAGCCCAGACAGACCGGGATTAAGTGAGCAGTTCTTC. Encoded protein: CASSPDRPGLSEQFF.

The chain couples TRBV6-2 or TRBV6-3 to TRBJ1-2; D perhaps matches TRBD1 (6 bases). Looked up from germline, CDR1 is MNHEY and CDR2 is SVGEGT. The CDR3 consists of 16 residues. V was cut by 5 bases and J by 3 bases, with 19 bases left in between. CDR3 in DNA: TGTGCCAGCAGTCGGGACGCGGCAGGGGCATACTATGGCTACACCTTC. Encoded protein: CASSRDAAGAYYGYTF.

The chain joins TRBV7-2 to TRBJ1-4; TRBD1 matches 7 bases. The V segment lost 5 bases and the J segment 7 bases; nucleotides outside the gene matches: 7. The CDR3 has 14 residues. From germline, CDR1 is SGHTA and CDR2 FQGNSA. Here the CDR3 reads CASSRQGGFEKLFF. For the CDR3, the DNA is TGTGCCAGCAGCCGACAGGGAGGTTTTGAAAAACTGTTTTTT.

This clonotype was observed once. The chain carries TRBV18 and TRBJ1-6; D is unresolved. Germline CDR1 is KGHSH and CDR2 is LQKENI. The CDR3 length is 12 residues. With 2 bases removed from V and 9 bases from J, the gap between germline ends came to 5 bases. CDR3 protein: CASSPDRSPLHF. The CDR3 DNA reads TGTGCCAGCTCACCAGACCGTTCACCCCTCCACTTT.

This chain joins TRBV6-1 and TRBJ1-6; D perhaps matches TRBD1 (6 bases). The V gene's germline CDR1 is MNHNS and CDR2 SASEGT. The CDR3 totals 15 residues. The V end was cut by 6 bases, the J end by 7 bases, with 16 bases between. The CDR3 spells CASRPGQHRNSPLHF. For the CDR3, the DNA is TGTGCCAGCAGACCAGGACAGCATAGGAATTCACCCCTCCACTTT.

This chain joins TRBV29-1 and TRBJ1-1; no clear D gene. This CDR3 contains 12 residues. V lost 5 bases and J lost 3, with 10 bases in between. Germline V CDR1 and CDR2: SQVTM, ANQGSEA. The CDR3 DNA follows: TGCAGCGTTTGGGTTGGGGACACTGAAGCTTTCTTT. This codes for CSVWVGDTEAFF.

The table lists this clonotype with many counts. The CDR3 DNA is TGCGCCAGCAGCCCAACCGGGAGGGGGGAAAGGGAGCAGTACTTC. Its translation is CASSPTGRGEREQYF. The genes are TRBV4-3 and TRBJ2-7; the match to TRBD2 covers 8 bases. From germline, CDR1 is LGHNA and CDR2 YSLEER. V was pared by 4 bases and J by 7 bases, with 12 bases of the junction left unmatched. The CDR3 sequence is 15 residues long.

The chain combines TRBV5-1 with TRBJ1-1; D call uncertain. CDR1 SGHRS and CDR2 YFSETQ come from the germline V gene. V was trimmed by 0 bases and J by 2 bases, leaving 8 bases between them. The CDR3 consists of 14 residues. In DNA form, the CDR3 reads TGCGCCAGCAGCTTGGGGTCCAGCAACACTGAAGCTTTCTTT. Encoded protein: CASSLGSSNTEAFF.

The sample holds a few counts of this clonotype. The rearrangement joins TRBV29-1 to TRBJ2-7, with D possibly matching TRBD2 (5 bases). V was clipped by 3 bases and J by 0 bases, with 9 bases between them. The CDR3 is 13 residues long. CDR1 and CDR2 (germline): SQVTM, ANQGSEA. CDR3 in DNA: TGCAGCGTTGAGTCGGGAAGCTCCTACGAGCAGTACTTC. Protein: CSVESGSSYEQYF.

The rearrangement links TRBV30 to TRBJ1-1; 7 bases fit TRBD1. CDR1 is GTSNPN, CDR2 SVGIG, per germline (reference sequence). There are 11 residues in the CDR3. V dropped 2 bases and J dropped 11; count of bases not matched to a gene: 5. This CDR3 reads CAWSTGERAFF. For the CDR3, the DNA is TGTGCCTGGAGTACAGGGGAGAGGGCTTTCTTT.

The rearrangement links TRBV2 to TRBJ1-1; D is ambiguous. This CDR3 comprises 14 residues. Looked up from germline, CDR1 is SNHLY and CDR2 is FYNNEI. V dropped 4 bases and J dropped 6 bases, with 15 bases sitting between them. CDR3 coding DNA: TGTGCCAGCAGTGTTGGGGAAAGCCAGGCTGAAGCTTTCTTT. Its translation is CASSVGESQAEAFF.

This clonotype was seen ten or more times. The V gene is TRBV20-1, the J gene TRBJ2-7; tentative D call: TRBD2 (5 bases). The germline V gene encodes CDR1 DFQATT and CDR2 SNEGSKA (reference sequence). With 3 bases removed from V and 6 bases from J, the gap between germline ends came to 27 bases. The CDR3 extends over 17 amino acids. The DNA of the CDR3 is TGCAGTGCTAGGTCACCGTCGTTCGGGGTACTGGAGTCCGAGCAGTACTTC. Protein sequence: CSARSPSFGVLESEQYF.

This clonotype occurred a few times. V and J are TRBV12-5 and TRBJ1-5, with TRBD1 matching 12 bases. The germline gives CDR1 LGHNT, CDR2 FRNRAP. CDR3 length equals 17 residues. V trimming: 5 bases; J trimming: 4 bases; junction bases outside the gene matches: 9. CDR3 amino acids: CASGPPGQGAGNQPQHF. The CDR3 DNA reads TGTGCTAGTGGTCCCCCGGGACAGGGGGCGGGTAATCAGCCCCAGCATTTT.

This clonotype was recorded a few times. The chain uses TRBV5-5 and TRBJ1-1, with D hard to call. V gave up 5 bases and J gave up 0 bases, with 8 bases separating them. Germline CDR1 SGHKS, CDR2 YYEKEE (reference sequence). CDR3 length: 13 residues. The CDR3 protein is CASRGNMNTEAFF. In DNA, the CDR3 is TGTGCCAGCAGGGGGAACATGAACACTGAAGCTTTCTTT.

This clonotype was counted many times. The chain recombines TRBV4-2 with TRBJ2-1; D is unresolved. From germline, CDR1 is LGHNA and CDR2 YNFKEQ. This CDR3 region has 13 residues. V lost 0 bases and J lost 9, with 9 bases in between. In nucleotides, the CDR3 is TGTGCCAGCAGCCAAGAAGTTCGGAGTGAGCAGTTCTTC. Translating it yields CASSQEVRSEQFF.

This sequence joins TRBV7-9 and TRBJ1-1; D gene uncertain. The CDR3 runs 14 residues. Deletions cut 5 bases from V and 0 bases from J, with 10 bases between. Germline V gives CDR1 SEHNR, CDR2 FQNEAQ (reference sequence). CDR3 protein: CASSQGYLNTEAFF. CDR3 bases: TGTGCCAGCAGCCAAGGGTACTTGAACACTGAAGCTTTCTTT.

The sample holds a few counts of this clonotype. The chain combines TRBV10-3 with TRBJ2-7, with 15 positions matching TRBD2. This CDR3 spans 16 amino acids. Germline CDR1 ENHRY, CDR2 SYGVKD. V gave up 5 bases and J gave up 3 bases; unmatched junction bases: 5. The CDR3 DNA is TGTGCCATCAGTAAGGGGACTAGCGGGGGGAGCTACGAGCAGTACTTC. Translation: CAISKGTSGGSYEQYF.

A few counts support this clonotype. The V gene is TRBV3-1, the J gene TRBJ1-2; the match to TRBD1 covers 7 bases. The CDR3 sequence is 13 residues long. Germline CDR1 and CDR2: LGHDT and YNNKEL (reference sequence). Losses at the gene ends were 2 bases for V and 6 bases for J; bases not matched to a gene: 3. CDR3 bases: TGTGCCAGCAGCCAACGAGGGGGCGATGGCTACACCTTC. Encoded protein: CASSQRGGDGYTF. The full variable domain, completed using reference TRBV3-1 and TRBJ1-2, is DTAVSQTPKYLVTQMGNDKSIKCEQNLGHDTMYWYKQDSKKFLKIMFSYNNKELIINETVPNRFSPKSPDKAHLNLHINSLELGDSAVYFCASSQRGGDGYTFGSGTRLTVV.

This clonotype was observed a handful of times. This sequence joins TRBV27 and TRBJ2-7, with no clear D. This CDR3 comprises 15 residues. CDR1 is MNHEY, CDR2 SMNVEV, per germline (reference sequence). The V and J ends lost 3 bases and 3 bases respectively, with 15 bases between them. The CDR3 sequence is CASSLLRATDYEQYF. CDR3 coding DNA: TGTGCCAGCAGTTTGTTAAGGGCCACAGACTACGAGCAGTACTTC.

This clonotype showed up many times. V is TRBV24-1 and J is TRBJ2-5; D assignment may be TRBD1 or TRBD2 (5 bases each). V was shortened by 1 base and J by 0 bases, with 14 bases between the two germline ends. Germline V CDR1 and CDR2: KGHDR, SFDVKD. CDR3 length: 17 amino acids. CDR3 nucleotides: TGTGCCACCAGTGATTTCGGAAGAGGGACGTACCAAGAGACCCAGTACTTC. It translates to CATSDFGRGTYQETQYF.